Shown below are 20 T cell receptor beta chains from a single sample sequenced in a study of blood T cells in healthy people across ages. Then a second PCR, running about 7 to 11 cycles, was carried out with a sample-barcoded 5' primer and a J-beta primer mix. Using its own MiXCR run on the 5' RACE reads, TCRdb lists one record per CDR3 protein. The table records about 800,000 distinct CDR3 sequences, 46% of them present only once. Sequencing was carried out using blood. The receptors derive from an elderly man in good health.

This clonotype was observed at least ten times. J is TRBJ2-1 and V is TRBV20-1; D is perhaps TRBD2 (7 bases). V gave up 4 bases and J gave up 6 bases, with 16 bases separating them. The CDR3 spans 14 residues. CDR1 is DFQATT and CDR2 is SNEGSKA in the germline V gene (reference sequence). DNA for the CDR3: TGCAGTGCTAAGGGGGGAGGGATTACCAATGAGCAGTTCTTC. This codes for CSAKGGGITNEQFF.

This clonotype was seen repeatedly, ten times or more. The CDR3 is CASSGGLGRTDTQYF. In DNA, the CDR3 is TGTGCCAGCAGCGGGGGATTAGGGCGGACAGATACGCAGTATTTT. The rearrangement uses TRBV6-6 and TRBJ2-3; perhaps TRBD2 as D (6 bases). V shed 6 bases and J shed 3 bases, with 16 bases lying between them. The CDR3 consists of 15 residues. Looked up from germline, CDR1 is MNHNY and CDR2 is SVGAGI (reference sequence).

The chain employs TRBV20-1 and TRBJ2-1, with D perhaps assigned TRBD1 or TRBD2 (6 bases each). The V gene's germline CDR1 is DFQATT and CDR2 SNEGSKA (reference sequence). Deletions cut 6 bases from V and 4 bases from J, with 16 bases between. The CDR3 is 14 amino acids. CDR3 sequence: CSAAAGGLYNEQFF. The CDR3 coding sequence is TGCAGTGCCGCGGCCGGGGGCCTATACAATGAGCAGTTCTTC.

As concerns this clonotype: One end of the junction does not line up with germline, which may come from a read error. The chain uses TRBV5-1 and TRBJ2-3; TRBD1 is a possible D gene (6 bases). This CDR3 spans 16 amino acids. Per the germline V gene, CDR1 is SGHRS and CDR2 is YFSETQ. CDR3 sequence: CAGSTQGFTYPDTQYF. In nucleotides, the CDR3 is TGCGCCGGCAGCACGCAGGGGTTCACTTATCCAGATACGCAGTATTTT.

The chain uses TRBV29-1 and TRBJ2-5; D unclear. The CDR3 is 11 amino acids. The germline V and J ends were trimmed by 1 base and 11 bases, with 11 bases remaining between them. The V gene's germline CDR1 is SQVTM and CDR2 ANQGSEA. The CDR3 sequence: CSVEGQNEQYF. CDR3 DNA: TGCAGCGTTGAAGGGCAGAATGAGCAGTACTTC.

J is TRBJ2-1 and V is TRBV7-2; D is undetermined. CDR3 length: 11 amino acids. Trimming pared 5 bases from V and 9 bases from J, leaving 8 bases between. The germline CDR1 and CDR2 sequences are SGHTA and FQGNSA. The CDR3 region is CASSPYVEQFF. CDR3 DNA sequence: TGTGCCAGCAGCCCATACGTTGAGCAGTTCTTC.

The chain couples TRBV7-9 to TRBJ2-7; 15 bases match TRBD2. CDR3 size: 13 residues. The V and J ends lost 11 bases and 9 bases, in that order; junction bases with no gene match: 8. Germline V gene lookup returns CDR1 SEHNR and CDR2 FQNEAQ (reference sequence). The CDR3 DNA follows: TGTGCCGCATCCGGGACTAGCGGGAGGTGGCAGTACTTC. It yields the protein CAASGTSGRWQYF.

As regards this clonotype: A clone one base away is much larger, so this may be a read error. The chain has TRBV12-3 or TRBV12-4 and TRBJ2-1; 7 nucleotides line up with TRBD2. Near its end, the DNA agrees better with TRBJ2-7, so the J call may be wrong. The CDR3 has 16 amino acids. Written as DNA, the CDR3 is TGTGCCAGCAGTTTTCTCCCGGGAGGCTCCTACAATGAGCAGTACTTC. It codes for CASSFLPGGSYNEQYF.

This chain uses TRBV20-1 with TRBJ1-3; D perhaps matches TRBD1 (5 bases). Germline CDR1 and CDR2: DFQATT and SNEGSKA (reference sequence). The CDR3 totals 18 residues. V was cut by 1 base and J by 0 bases, with 19 bases left in between. Here the CDR3 reads CSARASRDPGPSGNTIYF. The CDR3 DNA sequence: TGCAGTGCTAGAGCTTCCCGGGACCCCGGCCCCTCTGGAAACACCATATATTTT.

This clonotype was seen at least ten times. This chain uses TRBV28 with TRBJ2-5, with no clear D. The J call is doubtful: the DNA matches TRBJ2-7 better. The germline V gene encodes CDR1 MDHEN and CDR2 SYDVKM. The CDR3 totals 11 residues. The chain's CDR3 is CASSLLREQYF. DNA for the CDR3: TGTGCCAGCAGCTTACTCCGCGAGCAGTACTTC.

The V and J genes are TRBV29-1 and TRBJ2-7; 8 bases are a match to TRBD2. The V gene's germline CDR1 is SQVTM and CDR2 ANQGSEA. V trimming: 5 bases; J trimming: 3 bases; junction bases outside the gene matches: 9. The length of the CDR3 is 14 residues. This chain's CDR3 is CSVRAAGVNYEQYF. CDR3 nucleotides: TGCAGCGTTCGCGCAGCGGGAGTTAACTACGAGCAGTACTTC.

This chain links TRBV6-2 or TRBV6-3 with TRBJ1-5; TRBD1 is a possible D gene (5 bases). The CDR3 totals 19 residues. The V end was cut by 4 bases, the J end by 0 bases, with 22 bases between. CDR1 is MNHEY, CDR2 SVGEGT, per germline. CDR3 nucleotide sequence: TGTGCCAGCAGTTCTCACCGGGACGGCGCTACATATAGCAATCAGCCCCAGCATTTT. This sequence encodes CASSSHRDGATYSNQPQHF.

This rearrangement joins TRBV9 to TRBJ2-2; TRBD2 matches at 10 bases. This CDR3 contains 17 residues. Germline V lookup: CDR1 SGDLS, CDR2 YYNGEE. Unmatched junction bases numbered 2, after V lost 0 bases and J lost 0 bases. The CDR3, as DNA: TGTGCCAGCAGCGTAGTAGCGGGAGGCCCGAACACCGGGGAGCTGTTTTTT. This translates into CASSVVAGGPNTGELFF.

This clonotype was seen only a few times. This chain connects TRBV5-1 to TRBJ1-1; 7 nucleotides agree with TRBD1. V lost 0 bases, J lost 0 bases, and 5 bases stayed unmatched. CDR3 length equals 16 residues. Germline CDR1 is SGHRS and CDR2 is YFSETQ. CDR3 loop: CASSLGDSFLNTEAFF. CDR3 in DNA: TGCGCCAGCAGCTTGGGGGACAGCTTTTTGAACACTGAAGCTTTCTTT.

The rearrangement joins TRBV7-3 to TRBJ2-7, with TRBD1 identical over 9 bases. V lost 0 bases to trimming and J lost 7 bases; unmatched junction nucleotides: 13. The CDR3 is made up of 17 amino acids. Germline V CDR1 and CDR2: SGHTA, FQGTGA. CDR3 DNA: TGTGCCAGCAGCTTAACGCCAACCGGGACAGGGAGCATTGAGCAGTACTTC. As protein: CASSLTPTGTGSIEQYF.

This clonotype was counted many times. V usage is TRBV28 and J usage is TRBJ2-5; TRBD2 matches 9 bases. Trimming cost V 6 bases and J 4 bases; bases outside gene matches: 3. The V gene's germline CDR1 is MDHEN and CDR2 SYDVKM. This CDR3 spans 13 amino acids. Here the CDR3 DNA reads TGTGCCAGCAGGGGAGCGGGAGGAGAGACCCAGTACTTC. It codes for CASRGAGGETQYF.

V and J are TRBV7-2 and TRBJ1-1; D uncertain. Germline V lookup: CDR1 SGHTA, CDR2 FQGNSA. V was pared by 6 bases and J by 5 bases, with 7 bases between. The CDR3 spans 11 residues. This CDR3 reads CASRQRTEAFF. Written as DNA, the CDR3 is TGTGCCAGCAGACAGAGGACTGAAGCTTTCTTT.

V gene TRBV2 combines with J gene TRBJ1-2; D remains ambiguous. This CDR3 is built from 14 residues. Germline loops: CDR1 SNHLY, CDR2 FYNNEI. The germline V and J ends were trimmed by 6 bases and 7 bases, with 18 bases remaining between them. CDR3: CASRASEGLSGYTF. For the CDR3, the DNA is TGTGCCAGCAGGGCGTCGGAGGGCCTTTCTGGCTACACCTTC.

The chain joins TRBV28 to TRBJ1-1; D ambiguous. V was shortened by 6 bases and J by 1 base, with 15 bases between the two germline ends. The germline CDR1 and CDR2 sequences are MDHEN and SYDVKM. CDR3 length equals 15 residues. CDR3 protein: CASRTGSLENTEAFF. In nucleotides, the CDR3 is TGTGCCAGCAGAACGGGCAGCCTCGAGAACACTGAAGCTTTCTTT.

J is TRBJ2-1 and V is TRBV6-5, with 13 bases matching TRBD2. The J segment lost 6 bases and the V segment lost 0 bases, leaving 8 bases of the junction unmatched. CDR1 MNHEY and CDR2 SVGAGI come from the germline V gene. The CDR3 contains 18 residues. The CDR3 bases are TGTGCCAGCAGTTACTCTTCTTTTGGACTAGCGGGAGCCAATGAGCAGTTCTTC. Encoded protein: CASSYSSFGLAGANEQFF.